Listed here are 6 T cell receptor beta chains from one sample, sequenced in a study of chemoradiotherapy in HPV16-positive cancers. TCRdb's table, derived via immunoSEQ multiplex PCR, lists solely in-frame clones and lacks some. This sample yields roughly 32,000 clones, of which about 88% are seen a single time; over 3% belongs to the top ten. Material: blood, obtained from a patient who underwent chemoradiotherapy. These receptors all stem from a human donor with HPV-associated anogenital cancer.

V usage is TRBV7-2 and J usage is TRBJ1-3; no clear D. This CDR3 has 16 residues. Trimming removed 1 base from V and 4 bases from J, with 14 bases in between. Looked up from germline, CDR1 is SGHTA and CDR2 is FQGNSA. The CDR3 bases are TGTGCCAGCAGCTTAGGAAGTCCCAAGTCGGGAAACACCATATATTTT. Translation: CASSLGSPKSGNTIYF.

The V gene is TRBV7-9, the J gene TRBJ2-3; TRBD2 is a possible D gene (5 bases). The ends were cut back, 3 bases at V and 2 bases at J, with 9 bases in the middle. The V gene's germline CDR1 is SEHNR and CDR2 FQNEAQ (reference sequence). This CDR3 has 14 amino acids. Written as DNA, the CDR3 is TGTGCCAGCAGCTTTGGAGCGGTCACAGATACGCAGTATTTT. As protein: CASSFGAVTDTQYF.

The chain has TRBV14 and TRBJ2-7; D uncertain. V lost 4 bases and J lost 6, with 10 bases in between. The CDR3 is 12 amino acids. Germline-derived CDR1 and CDR2 are SGHDN and FVKESK. The CDR3: CASSRSGGEQYF. The DNA of the CDR3 is TGTGCCAGCAGCCGGTCGGGCGGCGAGCAGTACTTC.

This CDR3 is CASSPSAGGRNNEQFF. The CDR3 DNA sequence: TGTGCCAGCAGCCCCTCTGCGGGAGGGCGCAACAATGAGCAGTTCTTC. The chain employs TRBV7-3 and TRBJ2-1; 9 nucleotides line up with TRBD2. The CDR3 extends over 16 amino acids. Trimming at V came to 5 bases and at J to 5 bases, leaving 10 bases not matched to a gene. Germline CDR1 SGHTA, CDR2 FQGTGA.

CDR3 sequence: CSAPAGETQYF. Written as DNA, the CDR3 is TGCAGTGCCCCTGCGGGTGAGACCCAGTACTTC. This chain connects TRBV20-1 to TRBJ2-5, with D maybe TRBD2 (5 bases). Trimming shortened V by 6 bases and J by 5 bases, and 10 bases separated the two germline ends. The CDR3 covers 11 residues. CDR1 is DFQATT and CDR2 is SNEGSKA in the germline V gene (reference sequence).

The V and J genes are TRBV9 and TRBJ1-6; 9 nucleotides align to TRBD1. Germline V lookup: CDR1 SGDLS, CDR2 YYNGEE. CDR3 length: 19 residues. The V segment lost 5 bases and the J segment 4 bases; nucleotides outside the gene matches: 16. The CDR3 sequence: CASRGRDRESLSYNSPLHF. For the CDR3, the DNA is TGTGCCAGCAGAGGCCGGGACAGGGAATCCCTATCTTATAATTCACCCCTCCACTTT.